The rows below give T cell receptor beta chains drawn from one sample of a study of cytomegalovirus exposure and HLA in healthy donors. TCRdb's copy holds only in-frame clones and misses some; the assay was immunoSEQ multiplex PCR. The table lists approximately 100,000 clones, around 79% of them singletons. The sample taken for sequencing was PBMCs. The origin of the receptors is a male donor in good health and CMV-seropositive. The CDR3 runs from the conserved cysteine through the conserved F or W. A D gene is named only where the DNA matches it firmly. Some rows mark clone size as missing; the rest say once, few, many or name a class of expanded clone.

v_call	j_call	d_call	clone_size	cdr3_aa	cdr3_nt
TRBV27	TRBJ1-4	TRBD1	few	CASGTGGSEKLFF	TGTGCCAGCGGGACAGGGGGCAGTGAAAAACTGTTTTTT
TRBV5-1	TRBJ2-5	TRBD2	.	CASSLGGGKETQYF	TGCGCCAGCAGCTTGGGCGGGGGAAAAGAGACCCAGTACTTC
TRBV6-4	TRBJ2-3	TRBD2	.	CASSAGLAPTDTQYF	TGTGCCAGCAGTGCGGGACTAGCTCCCACAGATACGCAGTATTTT
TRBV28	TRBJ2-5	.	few	CASGGGRSWETQYF	TGTGCCAGCGGGGGCGGAAGAAGTTGGGAGACCCAGTACTTC
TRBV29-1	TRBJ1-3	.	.	CSVDRGNTIYF	TGCAGCGTTGACAGGGGTAACACCATATATTTT
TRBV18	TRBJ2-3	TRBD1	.	CASSPLLWDSSTDTQYF	TGTGCCAGCTCACCACTGTTATGGGACAGTAGTACAGATACGCAGTATTTT
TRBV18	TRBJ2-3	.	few	CASSLATDTQYF	TGTGCCAGCTCACTGGCCACAGATACGCAGTATTTT
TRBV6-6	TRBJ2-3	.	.	CASSYPAGALRDTQYF	TGTGCCAGCAGTTACCCGGCGGGGGCGCTCAGAGATACGCAGTATTTT
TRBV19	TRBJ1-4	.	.	CASTTWDSTNEKLFF	TGTGCCAGTACTACTTGGGACTCAACTAATGAAAAACTGTTTTTT
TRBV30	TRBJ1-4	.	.	CAWSDGEIGAEKLFF	TGTGCCTGGAGTGATGGAGAGATTGGTGCTGAAAAACTGTTTTTT
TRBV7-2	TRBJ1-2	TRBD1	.	CASSTRPGQDSYGYTF	TGTGCCAGCAGCACCCGCCCGGGACAGGACAGCTATGGCTACACCTTC
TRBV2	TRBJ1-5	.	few	CASSEGFEGYQPQHF	TGTGCCAGCAGTGAGGGGTTTGAGGGATATCAGCCCCAGCATTTT
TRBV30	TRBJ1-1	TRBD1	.	CAWSEYRGTEAFF	TGTGCCTGGAGTGAGTACAGGGGTACTGAAGCTTTCTTT
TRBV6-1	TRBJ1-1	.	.	CASSTGYLNTEAFF	TGTGCCAGCAGTACGGGGTACCTGAACACTGAAGCTTTCTTT
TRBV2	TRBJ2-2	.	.	CASSGDSSTGELFF	TGTGCCAGCAGTGGTGACAGTAGCACCGGGGAGCTGTTTTTT
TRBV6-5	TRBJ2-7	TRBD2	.	CASSYASSGGSYEQYF	TGTGCCAGCAGTTACGCGTCTAGCGGGGGTTCCTACGAGCAGTACTTC
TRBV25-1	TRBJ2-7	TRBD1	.	CASRKTGGMGEQYF	TGTGCCAGCAGGAAGACAGGGGGCATGGGAGAGCAGTACTTC
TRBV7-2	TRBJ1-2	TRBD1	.	CASSPLRGVGYGYTF	TGTGCCAGCAGCCCCCTCAGGGGGGTAGGTTATGGCTACACCTTC
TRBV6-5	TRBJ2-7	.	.	CASRPDIPTGDEQYF	TGTGCCAGCAGACCAGACATACCGACGGGGGACGAGCAGTACTTC
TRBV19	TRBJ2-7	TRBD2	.	CASSPDEAGAYEQYF	TGTGCCAGTAGTCCCGATGAAGCGGGGGCCTACGAGCAGTACTTC
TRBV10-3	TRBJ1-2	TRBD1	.	CAISPDRGGYYGYTF	TGTGCCATCAGTCCGGACAGGGGGGGATACTATGGCTACACCTTC
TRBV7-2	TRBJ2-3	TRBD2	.	CASSSGLAGGADTQYF	TGTGCCAGCAGCTCCGGACTAGCGGGGGGGGCAGATACGCAGTATTTT
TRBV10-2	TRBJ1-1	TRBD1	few	CASTKGARNTEAFF	TGCGCCAGCACAAAGGGGGCGCGGAACACTGAAGCTTTCTTT
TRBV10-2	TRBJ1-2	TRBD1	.	CASSVSDRAGYTF	TGCGCCAGCAGTGTATCGGACAGGGCGGGCTACACCTTC
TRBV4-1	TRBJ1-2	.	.	CASSQDGAARGYTF	TGCGCCAGCAGCCAAGATGGGGCCGCCCGGGGCTACACCTTC
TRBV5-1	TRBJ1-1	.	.	CASSLGVMNTEAFF	TGCGCCAGCAGCTTGGGAGTGATGAACACTGAAGCTTTCTTT